Given below is one TCR beta chain in context. In its sample, this clone was seen a few times. Which antigen it targets is not known. No base quality values were provided; no much bigger clone lies one nucleotide off. This record comes from a study of blood T cell repertoires in COVID-19 (dated by TCRdb to about 2020). Background for the entire study: Samples covering the acute and convalescent phases of COVID-19 were provided by collaborators in the United States, Italy and Spain. The prospective study material was composed of cDNA or gDNA derived from T cells, B-cell-depleted T cells, or PBMCs. Subjects who had been exposed to COVID-19, were actively infected with it, or had recovered from it provided the deeply sampled blood TCRbeta repertoires that made up the dataset. The repertoires were released in a freely available public database meant as a resource for research on the immune response to SARS-CoV-2. Samples were obtained from the ongoing ImmuneRACE study (first 160 participants) and from some 1,300 subjects provided by 6 global collaborators. Nearly every sample came with metadata listing a de-identified subject ID, COVID-19 status, age in years and sex. Where available, HLA class I and class II types were obtained from metadata supplied by the sample provider rather than from assay-based typing.

One collaborating source in Seattle enrolled patients while the patients were actively infected and followed the patients over time throughout the course of disease. Whole blood was collected in K2EDTA tubes by collaborating institutions according to the institutions' own protocols. For TCRbeta analysis, collaborators shipped samples as frozen whole blood, isolated PBMCs, or DNA extracted from either of those sample types. TCRbeta CDR3 regions were amplified from genomic DNA by means of the immunoSEQ Assay, a bias-controlled multiplex PCR. The study's processing was this. Nucleated cell counts per sample were estimated from amplification of reference gene primers within the assay. Sequence reads were collapsed and filtered to measure the absolute abundance of every unique TCRbeta CDR3 rearrangement. For each sample, productive Simpson clonality was calculated as the square root of Simpson's diversity index over productive rearrangements. TCRdb limited this immuneACCESS table to in-frame rearrangements with V and J called. A share of clones is missing; checked studies link under half to unresolved V genes, and the rest is unexplained. V and J calls and clone size follow that table, whereas D and trimming were derived from the DNA. The sample includes about 360,000 clones, with 80% to 90% observed a single time. Under 8.5% of the sample comes from the top ten.

Paper-wide results and their limitations: The quantity of clinical and demographic metadata differed by source and by participant and was supplied without curation.

The sequence derives from a woman aged 60 to 75 with COVID-19, enrolled during active disease. Sequencing input: peripheral blood.

The CDR3 sequence is CASSPAGGNTGELFF. The nucleotides are TGTGCCAGCTCACCGGCAGGGGGTAACACCGGGGAGCTGTTTTTT. The sequence is built from TRBV18 and TRBJ2-2, with 7 bases matching TRBD1. V loses 3 bases at its end and J loses 2 bases; junction bases beyond the gene matches: 3. The CDR3 numbers 15 residues from cysteine through phenylalanine. Left in the record is the CDR3 DNA by itself, 45 bases read in frame from the first base. As encoded in the germline V gene, CDR1 is KGHSH while CDR2 is LQKENI.